The clone carrying this T cell receptor (beta chain) has just a few counts. This entry belongs to a study of technical replicates of blood from a handful of donors. The table came from immunoSEQ multiplex PCR; TCRdb's copy has only in-frame clones and leaves some out. Of around 83,000 clones in the sample, 90% to 95% are singletons; the top ten hold 0.26%. V shed 0 bases and J shed 2 bases, with 10 bases lying between them. Looked up from germline, CDR1 is MGHRA and CDR2 is YSYEKL. The CDR3 sequence is 15 residues long. The sample consisted of T cells isolated from PBMCs. The source is a human donor in good health. This chain connects TRBV4-1 to TRBJ1-2; possible D gene TRBD1, 5 bases. CDR3 DNA sequence: TGCGCCAGCAGCCAAGAAGCGGGACGCAACTATGGCTACACCTTC. Translated, it gives CASSQEAGRNYGYTF.